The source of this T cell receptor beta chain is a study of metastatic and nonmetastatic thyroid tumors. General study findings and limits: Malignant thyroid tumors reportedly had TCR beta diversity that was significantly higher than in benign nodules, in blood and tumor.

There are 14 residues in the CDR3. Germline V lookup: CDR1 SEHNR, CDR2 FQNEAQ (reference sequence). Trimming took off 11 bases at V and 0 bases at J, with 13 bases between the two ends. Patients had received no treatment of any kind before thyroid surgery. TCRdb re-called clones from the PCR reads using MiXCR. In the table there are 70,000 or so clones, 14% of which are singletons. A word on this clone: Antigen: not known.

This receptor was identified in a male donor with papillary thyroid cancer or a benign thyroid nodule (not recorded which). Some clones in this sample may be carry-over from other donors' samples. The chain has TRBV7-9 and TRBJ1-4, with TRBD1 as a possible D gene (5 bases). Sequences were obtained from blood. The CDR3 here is CAVAGITTNEKLFF. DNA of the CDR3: TGTGCCGTGGCAGGGATAACAACTAATGAAAAACTGTTTTTT.